This is a list of T cell receptor beta chains from one sample in a study of breast tumors, draining lymph nodes, adjacent tissues. TCRdb passed the multiplex PCR reads through MiXCR, listing each CDR3 protein once. The table includes about 66,000 distinct CDR3 sequences, around two fifths detected once. The specimen was breast tumor tissue. These receptors were collected from a female donor with breast cancer. Some clones in this sample may be carry-over from other donors' samples. Both conserved end residues are part of each CDR3. A D gene is named only where the DNA matches it firmly. Clone size is stated in some rows and not others, as once, few, many or a class when expanded.

>many|TRBJ2-2|NA|TRBV19
TGTGCCAGTATTACTCAGGGCACCGGGGAGCTGTTTTTT
CASITQGTGELFF
>NA|TRBJ2-3|TRBD2|TRBV20-1
TGCAGTGCTAGAGATAGGTCGAAGCGGGGCTACAATGAGCAGTATTTT
CSARDRSKRGYNEQYF
>many|TRBJ2-5|NA|TRBV7-9
TGTGCCAGCAGCCAAGGGAACTGGGAGACCCAGTACTTC
CASSQGNWETQYF
>NA|TRBJ2-1|TRBD1|TRBV24-1
TGTGCCACCAGTGATCGGACAGGGAACAATGAGCAGCTCTTC
CATSDRTGNNEQLF
>many|TRBJ2-7|TRBD1|TRBV28
TGTGCCAGCAGGGGGACAGGGGGTACGCTCGAGCAGTACTTC
CASRGTGGTLEQYF
>NA|TRBJ1-1|NA|TRBV6-1
TGTGCCAGCAGTCACTCGTCCGGGGTGAACACTGAAGCTTTCTTT
CASSHSSGVNTEAFF
>NA|TRBJ1-2|NA|TRBV6-4
TGTGCCAGCAGTCCTTCAGGGGTCGGTTATGGCTACACCTTC
CASSPSGVGYGYTF
>NA|TRBJ1-4|NA|TRBV20-1
TGCAGTGCTAGAGGGTTTCTACAGGGAAAACTGTTTTTT
CSARGFLQGKLFF
>many|TRBJ2-1|TRBD2|TRBV20-1
TGCAGTGCTAGAGCTGGGCTAGCGGGACCAGTCTACAATGAGCAGTTCTTC
CSARAGLAGPVYNEQFF
>NA|TRBJ2-3|NA|TRBV7-3
TGTGCCGCCAGCTTAACTGGGGGTTCGACAGATACGCAGTATTTT
CAASLTGGSTDTQYF
>NA|TRBJ1-1|NA|TRBV12-3/TRBV12-4
TGTGCCAGCAGTTTAGGGTGGCAGGGGAGTGAAGCTTTCTTT
CASSLGWQGSEAFF